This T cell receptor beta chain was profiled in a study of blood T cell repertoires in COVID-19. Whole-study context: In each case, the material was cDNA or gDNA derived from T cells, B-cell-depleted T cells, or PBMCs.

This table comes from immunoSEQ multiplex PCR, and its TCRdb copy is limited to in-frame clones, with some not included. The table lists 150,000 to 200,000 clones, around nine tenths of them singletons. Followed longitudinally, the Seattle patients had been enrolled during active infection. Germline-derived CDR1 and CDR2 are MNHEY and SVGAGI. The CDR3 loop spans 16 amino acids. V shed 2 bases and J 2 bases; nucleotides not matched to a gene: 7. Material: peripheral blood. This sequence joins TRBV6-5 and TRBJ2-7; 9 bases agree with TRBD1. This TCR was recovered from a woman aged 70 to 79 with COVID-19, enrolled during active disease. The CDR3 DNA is TGTGCCAGCAGTTACCTACAGGGGGCGGATGCCTACGAGCAGTACTTC. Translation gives CASSYLQGADAYEQYF.